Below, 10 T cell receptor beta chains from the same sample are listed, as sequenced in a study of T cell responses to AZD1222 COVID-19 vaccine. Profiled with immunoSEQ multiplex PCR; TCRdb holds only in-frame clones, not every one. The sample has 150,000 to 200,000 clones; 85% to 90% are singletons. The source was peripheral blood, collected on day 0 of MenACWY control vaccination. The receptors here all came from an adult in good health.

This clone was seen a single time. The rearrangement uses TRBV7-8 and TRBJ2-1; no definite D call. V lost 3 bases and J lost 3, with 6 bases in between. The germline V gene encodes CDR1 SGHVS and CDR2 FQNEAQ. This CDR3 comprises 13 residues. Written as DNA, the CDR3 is TGTGCCAGCAGCTTTGGGATCTACAATGAGCAGTTCTTC. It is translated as CASSFGIYNEQFF. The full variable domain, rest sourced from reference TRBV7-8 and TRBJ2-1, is GAGVSQSPRYKVAKRGQDVALRCDPISGHVSLFWYQQALGQGPEFLTYFQNEAQLDKSGLPSDRFFAERPEGSVSTLKIQRTQQEDSAVYLCASSFGIYNEQFFGPGTRLTVL.

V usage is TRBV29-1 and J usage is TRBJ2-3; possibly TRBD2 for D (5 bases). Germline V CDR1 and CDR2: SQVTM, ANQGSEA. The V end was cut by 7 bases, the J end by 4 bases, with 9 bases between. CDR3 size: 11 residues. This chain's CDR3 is CSGSGADTQYF. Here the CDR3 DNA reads TGCAGCGGGTCCGGGGCAGATACGCAGTATTTT.

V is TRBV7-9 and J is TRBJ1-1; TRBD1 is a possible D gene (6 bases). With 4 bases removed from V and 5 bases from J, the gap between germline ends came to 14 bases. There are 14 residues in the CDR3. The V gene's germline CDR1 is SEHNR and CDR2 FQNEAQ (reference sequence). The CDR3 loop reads CASSSRDIETEAFF. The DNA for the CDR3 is TGTGCCAGCAGCTCACGGGACATTGAGACTGAAGCTTTCTTT.

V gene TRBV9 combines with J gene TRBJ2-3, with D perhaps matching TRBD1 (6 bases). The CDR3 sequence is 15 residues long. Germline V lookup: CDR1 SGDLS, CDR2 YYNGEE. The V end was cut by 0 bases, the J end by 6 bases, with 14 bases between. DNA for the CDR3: TGTGCCAGCAGCGTAGGAGGGGGACCGGGGGATACGCAGTATTTT. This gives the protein CASSVGGGPGDTQYF.

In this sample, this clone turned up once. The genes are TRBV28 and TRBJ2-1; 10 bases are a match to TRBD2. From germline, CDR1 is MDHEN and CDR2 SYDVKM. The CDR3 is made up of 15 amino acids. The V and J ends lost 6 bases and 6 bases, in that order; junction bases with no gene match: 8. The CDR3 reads CASRPGLATSNEQFF. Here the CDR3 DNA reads TGTGCCAGCAGGCCGGGACTAGCGACTTCCAATGAGCAGTTCTTC.

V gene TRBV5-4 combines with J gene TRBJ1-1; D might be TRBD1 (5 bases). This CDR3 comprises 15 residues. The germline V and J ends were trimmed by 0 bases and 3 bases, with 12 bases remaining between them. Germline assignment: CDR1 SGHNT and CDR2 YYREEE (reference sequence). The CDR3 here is CASSLGTGFYTEAFF. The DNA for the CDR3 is TGTGCCAGCAGCTTGGGTACAGGTTTTTACACTGAAGCTTTCTTT.

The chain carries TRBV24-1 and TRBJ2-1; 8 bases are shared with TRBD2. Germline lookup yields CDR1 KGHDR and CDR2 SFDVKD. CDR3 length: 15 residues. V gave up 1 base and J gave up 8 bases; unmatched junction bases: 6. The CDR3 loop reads CATSDFSGEGHEQFF. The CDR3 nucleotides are TGTGCCACCAGTGATTTTAGCGGGGAGGGGCATGAGCAGTTCTTC.

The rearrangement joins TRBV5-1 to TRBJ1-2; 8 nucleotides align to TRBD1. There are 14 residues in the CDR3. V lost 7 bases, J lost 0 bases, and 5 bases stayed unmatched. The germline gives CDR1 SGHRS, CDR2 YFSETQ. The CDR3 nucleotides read TGCGCCAGCGGGTGGACAGGGCCTAACTATGGCTACACCTTC. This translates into CASGWTGPNYGYTF. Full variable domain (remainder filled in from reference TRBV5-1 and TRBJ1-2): KAGVTQTPRYLIKTRGQQVTLSCSPISGHRSVSWYQQTPGQGLQFLFEYFSETQRNKGNFPGRFSGRQFSNSRSEMNVSTLELGDSALYLCASGWTGPNYGYTFGSGTRLTVV.

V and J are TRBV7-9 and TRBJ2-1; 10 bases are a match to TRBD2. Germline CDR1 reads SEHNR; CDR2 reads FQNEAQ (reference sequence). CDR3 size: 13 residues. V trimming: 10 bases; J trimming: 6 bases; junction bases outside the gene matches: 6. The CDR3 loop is CATGLAASNEQFF. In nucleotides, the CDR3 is TGTGCCACCGGACTAGCGGCCAGCAATGAGCAGTTCTTC. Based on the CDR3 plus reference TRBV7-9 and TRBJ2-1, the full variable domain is DTGVSQNPRHKITKRGQNVTFRCDPISEHNRLYWYRQTLGQGPEFLTYFQNEAQLEKSRLLSDRFSAERPKGSFSTLEIQRTEQGDSAMYLCATGLAASNEQFFGPGTRLTVL.

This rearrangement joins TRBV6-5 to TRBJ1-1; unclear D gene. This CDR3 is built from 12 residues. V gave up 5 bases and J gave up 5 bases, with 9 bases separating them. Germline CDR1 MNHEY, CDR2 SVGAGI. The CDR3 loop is CASSPPRTEAFF. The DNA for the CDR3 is TGTGCCAGCAGTCCACCGAGGACTGAAGCTTTCTTT.